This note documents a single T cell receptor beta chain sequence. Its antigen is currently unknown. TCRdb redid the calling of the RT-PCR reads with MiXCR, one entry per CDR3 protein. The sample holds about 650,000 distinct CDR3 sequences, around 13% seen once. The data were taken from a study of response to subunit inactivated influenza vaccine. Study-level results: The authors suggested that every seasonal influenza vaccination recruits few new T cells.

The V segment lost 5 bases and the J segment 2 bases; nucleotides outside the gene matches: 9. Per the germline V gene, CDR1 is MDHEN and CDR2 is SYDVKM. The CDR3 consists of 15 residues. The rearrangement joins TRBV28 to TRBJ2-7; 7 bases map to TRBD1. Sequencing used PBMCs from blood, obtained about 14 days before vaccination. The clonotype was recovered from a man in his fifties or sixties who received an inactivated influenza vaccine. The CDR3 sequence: CASSNPLGQAYEQYF. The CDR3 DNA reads TGTGCCAGCAGTAACCCCCTCGGACAGGCCTACGAGCAGTACTTC.